This TCR beta chain was captured by sequencing in a study of glioma-infiltrating T cells. Study outcomes and limitations: Tissue-blood divergence was below expectation in non-neoplastic patients, above in gliomas. Only very few CDR3 sequences appeared in both tissue and blood.

TCR alpha and beta CDR3 regions were amplified from RNA using iRepertoire nested multiplex PCR. For one-step reverse transcription and amplification, about 85-400 ng of tissue mRNA or PBMC total RNA was used. TCRdb ran MiXCR on the multiplex PCR reads and lists one entry per CDR3 protein. The table shows about 17,000 distinct CDR3 sequences, with 55% to 70% occurring only once. As concerns this clonotype: Its specificity is not known. The junction and the germline gene differ at one end; a read error may be behind it.

This receptor was taken from a human donor with low-grade glioma or glioblastoma, undergoing nonglioma brain surgery, or in good health (not recorded which). The sample consisted of glioma tissue, nonneoplastic brain tissue, or PBMCs (not recorded which).

The CDR3 reads CASRWTSSVVF. For the CDR3, the DNA is TGTGCCAGCAGGTGGACCAGCTCGGTTGTCTTT. The V call is TRBV6-1, the J call TRBJ1-1; D not resolved. The CDR3 is made up of 11 amino acids. Per the germline V gene, CDR1 is MNHNS and CDR2 is SASEGT.